This TCR beta chain was obtained from a study of CD8 T cells in ankylosing spondylitis. Study-level points and caveats: A motif of 7 to 9 highly homologous TCR beta variants was seen as apparently characteristic of ankylosing spondylitis blood. Reportedly, significant enrichment of disease-linked clones occurred in matched ankylosing spondylitis synovial fluid.

The V end lost 3 bases, the J end lost 9 bases, and 15 bases lay between the germline ends. This CDR3 is 14 amino acids long. The V gene's germline CDR1 is MDHEN and CDR2 SYDVKM. Molecular-barcoded quantitative 5'-RACE produced these TCR beta libraries. A single record per CDR3 protein comes from TCRdb applying MiXCR to the 5' RACE reads. Among roughly 370,000 distinct CDR3 sequences, more than 20% were seen once, and the ten largest hold about a sixth. Turning to this clonotype: Its antigen is as yet unknown.

The receptor was isolated from a male donor with ankylosing spondylitis. The genes are TRBV28 and TRBJ1-3; D not resolved. Sample: blood, either unsorted or a sorted T cell fraction (not recorded which). Here the CDR3 DNA reads TGTGCCAGCAGTTTGGACTCCCGAGGACGCACCATATATTTT. Its protein product is CASSLDSRGRTIYF. The full variable domain, completed using reference TRBV28 and TRBJ1-3, is DVKVTQSSRYLVKRTGEKVFLECVQDMDHENMFWYRQDPGLGLRLIYFSYDVKMKEKGDIPEGYSVSREKKERFSLILESASTNQTSMYLCASSLDSRGRTIYFGEGSWLTVV.